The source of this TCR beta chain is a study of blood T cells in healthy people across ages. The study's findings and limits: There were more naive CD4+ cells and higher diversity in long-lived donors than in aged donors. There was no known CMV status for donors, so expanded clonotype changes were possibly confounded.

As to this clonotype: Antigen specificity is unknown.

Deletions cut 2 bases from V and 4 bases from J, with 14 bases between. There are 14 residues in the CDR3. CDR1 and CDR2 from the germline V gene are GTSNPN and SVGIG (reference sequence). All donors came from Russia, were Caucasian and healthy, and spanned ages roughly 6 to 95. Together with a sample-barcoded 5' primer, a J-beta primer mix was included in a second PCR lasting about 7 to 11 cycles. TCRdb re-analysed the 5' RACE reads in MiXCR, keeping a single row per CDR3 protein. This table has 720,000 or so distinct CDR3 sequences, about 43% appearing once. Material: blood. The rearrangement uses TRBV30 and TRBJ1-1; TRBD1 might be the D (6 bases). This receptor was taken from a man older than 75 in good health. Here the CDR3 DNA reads TGTGCCTGGAGTAGGTACAGGGCGAGCACTGAAGCTTTCTTT. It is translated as CAWSRYRASTEAFF.